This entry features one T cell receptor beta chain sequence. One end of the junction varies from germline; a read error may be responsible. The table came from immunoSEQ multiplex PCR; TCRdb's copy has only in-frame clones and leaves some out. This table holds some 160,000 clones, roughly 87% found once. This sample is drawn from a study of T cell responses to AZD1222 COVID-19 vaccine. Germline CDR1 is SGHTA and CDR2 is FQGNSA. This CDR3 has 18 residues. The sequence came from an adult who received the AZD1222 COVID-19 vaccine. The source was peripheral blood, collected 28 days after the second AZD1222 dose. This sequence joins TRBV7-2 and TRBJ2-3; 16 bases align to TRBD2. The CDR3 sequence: CASSLGTSGGAFTDTQYF. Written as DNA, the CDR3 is TGTGCCAGCAGCTTGGGGACTAGCGGGGGGGCCTTTACAGACACGCAGTATTTT.